This passage covers 6 T cell receptor beta chains from one sample sequenced in a study of T cells in localized non-small cell lung cancer. Measured with immunoSEQ multiplex PCR; TCRdb has only the in-frame clones, and not every one. The sample shows 15,000 to 20,000 clones, around nine tenths of them seen only once. The source was peripheral blood, collected before any cancer treatment. These receptors all stem from a male donor aged 60 or older with stage II squamous cell lung carcinoma.

The rearrangement uses TRBV10-3 and TRBJ2-1; TRBD2 matches at 11 bases. Germline V CDR1 and CDR2: ENHRY, SYGVKD. CDR3 length: 14 residues. V shed 8 bases, J shed 3 bases, and the junction held 3 bases outside the gene matches. The chain's CDR3 is CAIAGLADYNEQFF. CDR3 nucleotide sequence: TGTGCCATCGCGGGACTAGCGGACTACAATGAGCAGTTCTTC.

This clone was observed once. The chain joins TRBV7-9 to TRBJ1-4; tentatively, D is TRBD1 (5 bases). Trimming left V 3 bases short and J 5 bases short, with 13 bases between. Germline lookup yields CDR1 SEHNR and CDR2 FQNEAQ (reference sequence). The length of the CDR3 is 15 residues. The DNA for the CDR3 is TGTGCCAGCAGCTTTTCAGACAGATTGAATGAAAAACTGTTTTTT. Its translation: CASSFSDRLNEKLFF.

V is TRBV11-3 and J is TRBJ2-5, with D perhaps being TRBD1 or TRBD2 (5 bases each). V was clipped by 5 bases and J by 7 bases, with 23 bases between them. Germline V gene lookup returns CDR1 SGHNT and CDR2 YENEEA. CDR3 length: 16 amino acids. In nucleotides, the CDR3 is TGTGCCAGCAGCCAATCGGCATATGGGGGATCAGGGACCCAGTACTTC. Translating gives CASSQSAYGGSGTQYF.

The genes are TRBV10-3 and TRBJ2-5; 10 bases map to TRBD1. The V gene's germline CDR1 is ENHRY and CDR2 SYGVKD. V shed 6 bases and J 5 bases; nucleotides not matched to a gene: 6. This CDR3 contains 14 residues. CDR3 region: CAISPGQGRETQYF. DNA of the CDR3: TGTGCCATCAGCCCGGGACAGGGGCGGGAGACCCAGTACTTC.

This clone has a handful of counts. The chain combines TRBV2 with TRBJ2-2, with D hard to call. The CDR3 is made up of 13 amino acids. Germline V gene lookup returns CDR1 SNHLY and CDR2 FYNNEI. V shed 7 bases and J shed 6 bases, with 12 bases lying between them. This CDR3 reads CASKDPRAGELFF. As DNA, the CDR3 is TGTGCCAGCAAAGACCCACGGGCCGGGGAGCTGTTTTTT.

This chain connects TRBV28 to TRBJ2-1; maybe TRBD1 (6 bases). Trimming took off 7 bases at V and 6 bases at J, with 16 bases between the two ends. This CDR3 comprises 14 residues. Germline CDR1 MDHEN, CDR2 SYDVKM. The CDR3 is CASTRSWGPNEQFF. The CDR3 nucleotides are TGTGCCAGCACCCGTTCATGGGGGCCCAATGAGCAGTTCTTC.